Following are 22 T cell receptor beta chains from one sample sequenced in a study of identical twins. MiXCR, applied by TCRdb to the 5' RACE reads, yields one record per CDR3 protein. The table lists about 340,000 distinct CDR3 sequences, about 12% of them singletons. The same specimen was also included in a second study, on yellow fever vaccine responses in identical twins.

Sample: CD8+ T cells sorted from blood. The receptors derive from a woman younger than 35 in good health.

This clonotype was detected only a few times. In DNA, the CDR3 is TGTGCCAGCTCGGGACAGGGGGGGTACAATGAGCAGTTCTTC. Translated, it gives CASSGQGGYNEQFF. The chain couples TRBV7-9 to TRBJ2-1; TRBD1 agrees at 11 bases. There are 14 residues in the CDR3. The trim removed 8 bases at V and 4 bases at J, leaving 4 bases unmatched. Germline lookup yields CDR1 SEHNR and CDR2 FQNEAQ (reference sequence).

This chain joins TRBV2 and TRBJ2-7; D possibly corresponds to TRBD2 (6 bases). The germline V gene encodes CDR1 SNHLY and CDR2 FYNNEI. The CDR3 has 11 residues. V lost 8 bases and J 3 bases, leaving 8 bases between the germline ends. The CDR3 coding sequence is TGTGCCAGCCTAGCGTACTACGAGCAGTACGTC. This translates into CASLAYYEQYV.

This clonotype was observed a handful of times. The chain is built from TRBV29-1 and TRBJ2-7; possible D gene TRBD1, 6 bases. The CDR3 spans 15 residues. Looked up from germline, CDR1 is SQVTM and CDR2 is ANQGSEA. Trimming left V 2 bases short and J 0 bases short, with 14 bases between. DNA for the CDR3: TGCAGCGTTGAAAACAGGGAGACCCACTCCTACGAGCAGTACTTC. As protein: CSVENRETHSYEQYF.

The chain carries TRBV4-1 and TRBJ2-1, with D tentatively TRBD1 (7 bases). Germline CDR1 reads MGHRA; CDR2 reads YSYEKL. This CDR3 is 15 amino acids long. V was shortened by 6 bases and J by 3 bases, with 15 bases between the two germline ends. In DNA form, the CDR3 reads TGCGCCAGCAGAAAACCAGGGGGGAACTACAATGAGCAGTTCTTC. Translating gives CASRKPGGNYNEQFF.

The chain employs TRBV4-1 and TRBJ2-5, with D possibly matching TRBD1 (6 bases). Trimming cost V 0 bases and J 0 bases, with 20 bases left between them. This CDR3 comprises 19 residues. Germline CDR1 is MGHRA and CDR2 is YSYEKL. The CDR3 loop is CASSQEWEQGNPYQETQYF. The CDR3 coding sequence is TGCGCCAGCAGCCAAGAATGGGAACAGGGCAACCCTTACCAAGAGACCCAGTACTTC.

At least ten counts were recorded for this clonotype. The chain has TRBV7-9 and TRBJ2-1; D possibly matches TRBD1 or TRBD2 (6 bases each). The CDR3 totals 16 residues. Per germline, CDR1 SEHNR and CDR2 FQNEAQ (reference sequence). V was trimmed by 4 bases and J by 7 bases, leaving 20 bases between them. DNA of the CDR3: TGTGCCAGCAGCTGGGACCGGGGGCGGGAATTTAATGAGCAGTTCTTC. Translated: CASSWDRGREFNEQFF. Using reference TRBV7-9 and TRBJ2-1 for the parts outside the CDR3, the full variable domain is DTGVSQNPRHKITKRGQNVTFRCDPISEHNRLYWYRQTLGQGPEFLTYFQNEAQLEKSRLLSDRFSAERPKGSFSTLEIQRTEQGDSAMYLCASSWDRGREFNEQFFGPGTRLTVL.

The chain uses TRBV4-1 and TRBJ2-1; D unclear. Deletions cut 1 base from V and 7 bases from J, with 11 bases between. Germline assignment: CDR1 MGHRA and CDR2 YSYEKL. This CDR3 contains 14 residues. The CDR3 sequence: CASSQAERRNEQFF. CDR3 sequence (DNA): TGCGCCAGCAGCCAAGCCGAAAGGAGAAATGAGCAGTTCTTC.

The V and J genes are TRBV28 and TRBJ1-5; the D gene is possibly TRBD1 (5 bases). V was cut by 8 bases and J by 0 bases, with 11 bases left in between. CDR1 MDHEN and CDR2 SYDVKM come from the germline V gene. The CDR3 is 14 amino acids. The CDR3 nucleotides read TGTGCCAGCGGATGGGACGTTAGCAATCAGCCCCAGCATTTT. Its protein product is CASGWDVSNQPQHF. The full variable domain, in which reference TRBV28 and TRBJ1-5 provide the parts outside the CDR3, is DVKVTQSSRYLVKRTGEKVFLECVQDMDHENMFWYRQDPGLGLRLIYFSYDVKMKEKGDIPEGYSVSREKKERFSLILESASTNQTSMYLCASGWDVSNQPQHFGDGTRLSIL.

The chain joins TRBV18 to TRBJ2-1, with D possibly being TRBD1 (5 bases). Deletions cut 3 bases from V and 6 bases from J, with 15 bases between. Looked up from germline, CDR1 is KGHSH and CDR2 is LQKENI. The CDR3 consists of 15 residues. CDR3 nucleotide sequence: TGTGCCAGCTCACCCCAGGGAATAATCGGCAATGAGCAGTTCTTC. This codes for CASSPQGIIGNEQFF. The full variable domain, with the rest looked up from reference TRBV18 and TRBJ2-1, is NAGVMQNPRHLVRRRGQEARLRCSPMKGHSHVYWYRQLPEEGLKFMVYLQKENIIDESGMPKERFSAEFPKEGPSILRIQQVVRGDSAAYFCASSPQGIIGNEQFFGPGTRLTVL.

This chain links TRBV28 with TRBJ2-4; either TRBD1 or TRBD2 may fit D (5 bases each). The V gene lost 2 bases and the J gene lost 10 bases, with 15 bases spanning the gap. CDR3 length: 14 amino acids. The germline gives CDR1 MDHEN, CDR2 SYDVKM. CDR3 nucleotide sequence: TGTGCCAGCAGTTTAGCGGCAGGGAGTCCGATTCAGTACTTC. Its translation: CASSLAAGSPIQYF.

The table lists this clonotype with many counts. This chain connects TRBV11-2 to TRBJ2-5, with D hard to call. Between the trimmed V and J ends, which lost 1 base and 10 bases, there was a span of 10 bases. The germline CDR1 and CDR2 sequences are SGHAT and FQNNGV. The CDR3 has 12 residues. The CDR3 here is CASSLVQRDQYF. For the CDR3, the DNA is TGTGCCAGCAGCTTAGTACAGAGAGACCAGTACTTC. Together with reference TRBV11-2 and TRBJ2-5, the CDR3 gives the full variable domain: EAGVAQSPRYKIIEKRQSVAFWCNPISGHATLYWYQQILGQGPKLLIQFQNNGVVDDSQLPKDRFSAERLKGVDSTLKIQPAKLEDSAVYLCASSLVQRDQYFGPGTRLLVL.

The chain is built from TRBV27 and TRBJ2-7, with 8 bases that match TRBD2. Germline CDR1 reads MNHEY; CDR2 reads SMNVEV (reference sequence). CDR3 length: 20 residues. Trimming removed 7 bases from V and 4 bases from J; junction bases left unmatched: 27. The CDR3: CASTVRLASAVWPKIYEQYF. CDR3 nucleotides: TGTGCCAGCACTGTCCGACTAGCGAGTGCCGTTTGGCCAAAGATTTACGAGCAGTACTTC.

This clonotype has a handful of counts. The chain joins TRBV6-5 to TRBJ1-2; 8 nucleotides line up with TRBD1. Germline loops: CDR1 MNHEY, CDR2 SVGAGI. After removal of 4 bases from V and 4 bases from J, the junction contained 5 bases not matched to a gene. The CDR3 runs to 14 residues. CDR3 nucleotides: TGTGCCAGCAGTTTAGGGGGACAGGCCTATGGCTACACCTTC. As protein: CASSLGGQAYGYTF.

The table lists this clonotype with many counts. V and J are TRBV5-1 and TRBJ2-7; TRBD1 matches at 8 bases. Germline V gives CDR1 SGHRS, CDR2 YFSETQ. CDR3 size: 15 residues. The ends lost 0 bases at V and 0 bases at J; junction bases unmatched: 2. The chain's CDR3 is CASSLGDRSSYEQYF. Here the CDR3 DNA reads TGCGCCAGCAGCTTGGGGGACAGGAGCTCCTACGAGCAGTACTTC. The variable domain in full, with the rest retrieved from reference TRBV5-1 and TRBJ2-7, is KAGVTQTPRYLIKTRGQQVTLSCSPISGHRSVSWYQQTPGQGLQFLFEYFSETQRNKGNFPGRFSGRQFSNSRSEMNVSTLELGDSALYLCASSLGDRSSYEQYFGPGTRLTVT.

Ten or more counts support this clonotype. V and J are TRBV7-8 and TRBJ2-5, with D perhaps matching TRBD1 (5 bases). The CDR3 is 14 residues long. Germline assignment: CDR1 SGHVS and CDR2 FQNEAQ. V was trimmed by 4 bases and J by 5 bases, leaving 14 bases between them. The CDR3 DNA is TGTGCCAGCAGCTCCCAGGGTCCCTCGGAGACCCAGTACTTC. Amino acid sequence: CASSSQGPSETQYF.

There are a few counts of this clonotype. CDR3 nucleotides: TGTGCCAGCAGTTATTGGACTACTAACACCGGGGAGCTGTTTTTT. It encodes CASSYWTTNTGELFF. The chain is built from TRBV6-5 and TRBJ2-2; tentative D call: TRBD2 (6 bases). CDR3 length: 15 residues. V lost 3 bases to trimming and J lost 2 bases, with 10 bases between them. Germline-derived CDR1 and CDR2 are MNHEY and SVGAGI.

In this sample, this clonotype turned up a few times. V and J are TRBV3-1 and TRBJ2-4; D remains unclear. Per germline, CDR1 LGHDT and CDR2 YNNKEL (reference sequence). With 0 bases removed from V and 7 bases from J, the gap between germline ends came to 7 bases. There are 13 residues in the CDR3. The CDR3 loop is CASSQDPGNIQYF. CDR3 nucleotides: TGTGCCAGCAGCCAAGACCCAGGTAACATTCAGTACTTC.

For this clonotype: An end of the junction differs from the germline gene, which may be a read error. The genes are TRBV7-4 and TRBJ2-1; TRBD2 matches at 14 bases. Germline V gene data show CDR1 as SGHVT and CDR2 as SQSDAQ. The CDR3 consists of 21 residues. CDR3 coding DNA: TGTGCCTGCAGCTTAGTATATGCTGAGACTAGCGGGAGGGAGTTGAGGCATGAGCAGTTCTTC. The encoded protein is CACSLVYAETSGRELRHEQFF.

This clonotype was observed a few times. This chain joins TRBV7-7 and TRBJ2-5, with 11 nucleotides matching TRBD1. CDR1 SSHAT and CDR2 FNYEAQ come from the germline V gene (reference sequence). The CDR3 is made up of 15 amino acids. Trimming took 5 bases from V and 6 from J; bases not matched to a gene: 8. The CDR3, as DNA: TGTGCCAGCAGCCCGGGGACAGGGGGATGGAAGACCCAGTACTTC. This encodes CASSPGTGGWKTQYF.

In DNA form, the CDR3 reads TGTGCCAGCAGTGATCGGGGTGCTGGCGAGCAGTACTTC. Residues: CASSDRGAGEQYF. J is TRBJ2-7 and V is TRBV6-1; tentatively, D is TRBD2 (5 bases). The germline gives CDR1 MNHNS, CDR2 SASEGT. The CDR3 is made up of 13 amino acids. The V and J ends lost 3 bases and 6 bases respectively, with 12 bases between them.

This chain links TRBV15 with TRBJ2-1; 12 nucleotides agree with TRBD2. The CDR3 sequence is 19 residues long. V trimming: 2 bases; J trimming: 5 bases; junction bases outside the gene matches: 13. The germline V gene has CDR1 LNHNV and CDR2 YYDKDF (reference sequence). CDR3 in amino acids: CATSRLQHGLAGPDNEQFF. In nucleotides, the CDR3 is TGTGCCACCAGCAGACTGCAGCACGGACTAGCGGGGCCGGACAATGAGCAGTTCTTC.

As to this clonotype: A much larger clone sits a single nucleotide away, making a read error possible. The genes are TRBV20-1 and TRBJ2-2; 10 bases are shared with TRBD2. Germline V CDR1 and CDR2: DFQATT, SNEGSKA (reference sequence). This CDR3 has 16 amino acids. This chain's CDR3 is CCASGVAGGLTGELFF. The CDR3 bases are TGCTGTGCTAGTGGGGTAGCGGGGGGACTCACCGGGGAGCTGTTTTTT.